The rows below give T cell receptor beta chains drawn from one sample of a study of T-cell reconstitution after alpha-beta-depleted transplantation in children. From the PCR reads, TCRdb called clonotypes with MiXCR, one entry per CDR3 protein. This sample carries under 450,000 distinct CDR3 sequences, under 20% of them seen once, and the ten largest clones take around 30%. The sample here was PBMCs, mostly from graft donor cells, taken 360 days after TCRalphabeta/CD19-depleted stem cell transplant. These receptors all come from a boy younger than two who had a stem cell transplant for Wiskott-Aldrich syndrome, so the T cells may come from the graft donor. The CDR3 runs from the conserved cysteine through the conserved F or W. A D gene is named only where the DNA matches it firmly. Part of the rows lack a size; the others show once, few, many or a class for expanded clones.

V gene,J gene,clone size,D gene,CDR3 protein
TRBV11-2,TRBJ2-5,few,.,CASSFGRGWETQYF
TRBV12-3/TRBV12-4,TRBJ1-4,many,.,CASSFLEKLFF
TRBV5-1,TRBJ2-1,.,TRBD2,CASTHSGRGYNEQFF
TRBV5-1,TRBJ2-7,many,.,CASSLVQASYEQYF
TRBV10-1,TRBJ2-7,few,.,CASSEPPRGRRTDEQYF
TRBV12-3/TRBV12-4,TRBJ2-2,few,TRBD1,CASSPITGGGDTGELFF
TRBV29-1,TRBJ2-7,few,.,CSVVKGPHEQYF
TRBV6-1,TRBJ2-3,few,.,CASSRKRAATDTQYF
TRBV20-1,TRBJ2-7,few,.,CSARDLNLSYEQYF
TRBV9,TRBJ2-7,many,TRBD2,CASSLLAETYEQYF
TRBV12-3/TRBV12-4,TRBJ1-1,few,.,CASSFIRKGVMNTEAFF
TRBV12-3/TRBV12-4,TRBJ2-7,.,.,CASTQGRLSYEQYF
TRBV13,TRBJ1-6,few,TRBD1,CASSPNRGNSPLHF
TRBV12-3/TRBV12-4,TRBJ2-6,.,.,CAISLARRGLRAGANVLTF